Shown below are 17 T cell receptor beta chains from a single sample sequenced in a study of CD8 T cells in Susac syndrome. Reverse transcription of 0.5 to 1 ug RNA was performed with random hexamers. TCRdb used MiXCR to reprocess the immunoSEQ multiplex PCR reads, holding one entry per CDR3 protein. The profile shows 240,000 or so distinct CDR3 sequences, about 95% of them singletons. The material sequenced was CD4+ T cells from PBMCs. Source of these receptors: a human donor with Susac syndrome.

This rearrangement joins TRBV27 to TRBJ1-2; no firm D call. From germline, CDR1 is MNHEY and CDR2 SMNVEV (reference sequence). V was trimmed by 4 bases and J by 4 bases, leaving 10 bases between them. The CDR3 is 13 amino acids. The CDR3 DNA sequence: TGTGCCAGCAGTTCACCCCACGTCTATGGCTACACCTTC. Translating gives CASSSPHVYGYTF.

The chain carries TRBV5-1 and TRBJ2-6; D could derive from TRBD1 or TRBD2 (5 bases each). The length of the CDR3 is 15 residues. V lost 6 bases and J lost 4, with 14 bases in between. Per germline, CDR1 SGHRS and CDR2 YFSETQ. CDR3 sequence reads: CASTSGGTGANVLTF. The CDR3 bases are TGCGCCAGCACCAGTGGTGGGACCGGGGCCAACGTCCTGACTTTC.

The CDR3 DNA is TGTGCCAGCAGTTACATAAGGGGGGTCGGCACTGAAGCTTTCTTT. Its protein product is CASSYIRGVGTEAFF. V usage is TRBV6-5 and J usage is TRBJ1-1, with TRBD1 as a possible D gene (6 bases). Germline lookup yields CDR1 MNHEY and CDR2 SVGAGI. V shed 2 bases and J shed 4 bases, with 14 bases lying between them. The CDR3 length is 15 residues.

The table lists this clonotype with a count of one. V is TRBV12-3 or TRBV12-4 and J is TRBJ1-2; D may be TRBD1 (5 bases). Trimming shortened V by 6 bases and J by 4 bases, and 12 bases separated the two germline ends. The CDR3 runs 13 residues. The CDR3 nucleotides read TGTGCCAGCAGCATGGGACCGGGCTATGGCTACACCTTC. Translation: CASSMGPGYGYTF.

The chain links TRBV5-4 to TRBJ2-1, with D possibly matching TRBD2 (7 bases). The germline gives CDR1 SGHNT, CDR2 YYREEE (reference sequence). The CDR3 totals 15 residues. V dropped 5 bases and J dropped 5 bases, with 17 bases sitting between them. CDR3 in DNA: TGTGCCAGCAGAAATGTTAGGGGGGGGAACAATGAGCAGTTCTTC. Amino acid sequence: CASRNVRGGNNEQFF.

The chain links TRBV21-1 to TRBJ2-6; TRBD2 was called by the table and not checked on the DNA. TRBV21-1 is a documented pseudogene. The CDR3 length is 16 residues. The CDR3 coding sequence is TGTGCCAGCAGCAATGGGGAGTTAACTGGGGCCAACGTCCTGCCTTTC. Protein: CASSNGELTGANVLPF.

The gene calls are TRBV20-1 and TRBJ2-1, with TRBD2 matching 12 bases. The CDR3 consists of 13 residues. CDR1 is DFQATT and CDR2 is SNEGSKA in the germline V gene (reference sequence). The J segment lost 12 bases and the V segment lost 5 bases, leaving 8 bases of the junction unmatched. The CDR3: CSAAGLAGGGQFF. CDR3 DNA: TGCAGTGCTGCGGGACTAGCGGGCGGGGGGCAGTTCTTC.

This chain uses TRBV9 with TRBJ2-5, with D unresolved. Germline V gene sequence: CDR1 SGDLS, CDR2 YYNGEE. The germline V and J ends were trimmed by 3 bases and 9 bases, with 24 bases remaining between them. The CDR3 totals 16 residues. The CDR3, as DNA: TGTGCCAGCAGCGCCACCCTTAGCACCCTTCCGAGTCCCCAGTACTTC. Residues: CASSATLSTLPSPQYF.

The V gene is TRBV3-1, the J gene TRBJ2-3; the D gene is possibly TRBD1 (6 bases). The length of the CDR3 is 16 residues. Trimming pared 4 bases from V and 2 bases from J, leaving 16 bases between. Germline CDR1 LGHDT, CDR2 YNNKEL (reference sequence). The CDR3: CASSRTDSWNTDTQYF. CDR3 DNA: TGTGCCAGCAGCCGGACAGACTCATGGAACACAGATACGCAGTATTTT.

This clonotype appeared a single time. The CDR3 DNA reads as TGTGCCAGCAGCCAAGGGGCAGGATCTAACTATGGCTACACCTTC. This codes for CASSQGAGSNYGYTF. This chain joins TRBV3-1 and TRBJ1-2; D gene uncertain. Germline CDR1 reads LGHDT; CDR2 reads YNNKEL (reference sequence). CDR3 size: 15 residues. V lost 1 base and J lost 0, with 9 bases in between.

V usage is TRBV29-1 and J usage is TRBJ2-7; maybe TRBD2 (6 bases). Germline assignment: CDR1 SQVTM and CDR2 ANQGSEA. V shed 4 bases and J shed 2 bases, with 15 bases lying between them. The CDR3 has 14 amino acids. CDR3 region: CSVVASVQAYEQYF. CDR3 DNA: TGCAGCGTTGTAGCTAGCGTACAAGCCTACGAGCAGTACTTC.

This chain connects TRBV18 to TRBJ2-1; 11 bases align to TRBD2. Trimming cost V 4 bases and J 4 bases; bases outside gene matches: 3. CDR1 is KGHSH and CDR2 is LQKENI in the germline V gene. This CDR3 region has 15 residues. The CDR3 loop is CASSRRTSGYNEQFF. The CDR3 nucleotides read TGTGCCAGCTCACGCCGGACTAGCGGGTACAATGAGCAGTTCTTC.

V usage is TRBV7-2 and J usage is TRBJ2-5; either TRBD1 or TRBD2 may supply D (5 bases each). Germline CDR1 SGHTA, CDR2 FQGNSA. The CDR3 extends over 15 amino acids. V dropped 2 bases and J dropped 4 bases, with 14 bases sitting between them. CDR3 in DNA: TGTGCCAGCAGCTTACTGGGGGAGTGGGTAGAGACCCAGTACTTC. It translates to CASSLLGEWVETQYF. The variable domain in full, with the rest retrieved from reference TRBV7-2 and TRBJ2-5, is GAGVSQSPSNKVTEKGKDVELRCDPISGHTALYWYRQSLGQGLEFLIYFQGNSAPDKSGLPSDRFSAERTGGSVSTLTIQRTQQEDSAVYLCASSLLGEWVETQYFGPGTRLLVL.

The rearrangement links TRBV28 to TRBJ2-1; D is possibly TRBD2 (7 bases). CDR1 and CDR2 (germline): MDHEN, SYDVKM. The CDR3 totals 15 residues. V lost 6 bases and J lost 7, with 19 bases in between. The CDR3 DNA reads as TGTGCCAGCAGGGGGGGGCGGCGCGGGAGTAATGAGCAGTTCTTC. Translation: CASRGGRRGSNEQFF.

The CDR3 spells CASSLIAPTDAEAFF. The CDR3 DNA is TGTGCCAGCAGTCTTATCGCCCCTACGGACGCTGAAGCTTTCTTT. The rearrangement links TRBV28 to TRBJ1-1; no definite D call. Germline CDR1 MDHEN, CDR2 SYDVKM. The CDR3 runs to 15 residues. The V and J ends lost 5 bases and 6 bases respectively, with 19 bases between them.

The count of this clonotype is one. The CDR3 region is CASSQGENYGYTF. Written as DNA, the CDR3 is TGTGCCAGCAGCCAAGGGGAAAACTATGGCTACACCTTC. V gene TRBV3-1 combines with J gene TRBJ1-2, with D hard to call. CDR3 length: 13 residues. Germline values: CDR1 LGHDT, CDR2 YNNKEL (reference sequence). V was clipped by 1 base and J by 2 bases, with 5 bases between them.

This clonotype came up once. V is TRBV20-1 and J is TRBJ2-3; tentatively, D is TRBD1 or TRBD2 (5 bases each). V lost 1 base, J lost 4 bases, and 12 bases lay in between. From germline, CDR1 is DFQATT and CDR2 SNEGSKA (reference sequence). The length of the CDR3 is 14 residues. The chain's CDR3 is CSARVRDRPDTQYF. The DNA for the CDR3 is TGCAGTGCTAGAGTGAGGGACCGGCCAGATACGCAGTATTTT.